The rows below give T cell receptor beta chains drawn from one sample of a study of response to subunit inactivated influenza vaccine. TCRdb reanalysed the RT-PCR reads using MiXCR and keeps one entry per CDR3 protein. The sample contains more than 400,000 distinct CDR3 sequences, approximately 11% of which appear only once. The sample in question was PBMCs from blood, obtained 45 days after vaccination. The origin of the receptors is a man aged 50-59 years who received an inactivated influenza vaccine. Both conserved end residues are part of each CDR3. The D gene is left open where the match is weak. The size of a clone is reported for some rows only, either as once, few or many, or as a class for expanded clones.

DNA: TGTGCCAGCAGTGAAGGGGGCCCTAGCGGGAGATCCTACGAGCAGTACTTC
CDR3: CASSEGGPSGRSYEQYF
J: TRBJ2-7
size: NA
D: TRBD2
V: TRBV6-1

DNA: TGCGCCAGCAGCTTGGACAGTACCCCGTACGAGCAGTACTTC
CDR3: CASSLDSTPYEQYF
J: TRBJ2-7
size: NA
D: NA
V: TRBV5-1

DNA: TGTGCCAGCAGACCCGTAGGGGGACGAAACACCATATATTTT
CDR3: CASRPVGGRNTIYF
J: TRBJ1-3
size: few
D: NA
V: TRBV12-3/TRBV12-4

DNA: TGTGCCAGCATTCTAACAGGGAGAATCGGAGACACTGAAGCTTTCTTT
CDR3: CASILTGRIGDTEAFF
J: TRBJ1-1
size: many
D: NA
V: TRBV28

DNA: TGTGCCAGCAGTTACCGACAGGAGGCAGATACGCAGTATTTT
CDR3: CASSYRQEADTQYF
J: TRBJ2-3
size: NA
D: NA
V: TRBV6-2/TRBV6-3

DNA: TGTGCCAGCAGCTTAGCAAACAATGAGCAGTTCTTC
CDR3: CASSLANNEQFF
J: TRBJ2-1
size: many
D: NA
V: TRBV7-9

DNA: TGTGCCAGCAGCCCTACGAGGGGCAACGAGCAGTACTTC
CDR3: CASSPTRGNEQYF
J: TRBJ2-7
size: many
D: NA
V: TRBV5-6

DNA: TGTGCCAGCAGTTTATACCGGGCCGCGACCTACGAGCAGTACTTC
CDR3: CASSLYRAATYEQYF
J: TRBJ2-7
size: few
D: NA
V: TRBV12-3/TRBV12-4

DNA: TGCGCCAGCAGCCAAGATATCTCCTTGAGCTCCTACAATGAGCAGTTCTTC
CDR3: CASSQDISLSSYNEQFF
J: TRBJ2-1
size: NA
D: NA
V: TRBV4-3

DNA: TGTGCCAGCAGCTCCCGGACAGGGCACTCTGGAAACACCATATATTTT
CDR3: CASSSRTGHSGNTIYF
J: TRBJ1-3
size: many
D: TRBD1
V: TRBV7-6

DNA: TGTGCCAGCAGCCGGACTAGCGGGAGGTCTGGCGAGCAGTACTTC
CDR3: CASSRTSGRSGEQYF
J: TRBJ2-7
size: NA
D: TRBD2
V: TRBV6-2/TRBV6-3

DNA: TGTGCCAGCAGTAAGGACAGGGTAAATTGGCCCTCCTACGAGCAGTACTTC
CDR3: CASSKDRVNWPSYEQYF
J: TRBJ2-7
size: many
D: TRBD1
V: TRBV27

DNA: TGCGCCAGCAGCTTGGACGGGATGGAGCAGTTCTTC
CDR3: CASSLDGMEQFF
J: TRBJ2-1
size: few
D: NA
V: TRBV5-1

DNA: TGTGCCAGCAGCTCAACAGGGGTTAATGAAAAACTGTTTTTT
CDR3: CASSSTGVNEKLFF
J: TRBJ1-4
size: few
D: TRBD1
V: TRBV7-2

DNA: TGTGCCAGCAGTTACGGGTCGCCAGGGGTCTCCTATAATTCACCCCTCCACTTT
CDR3: CASSYGSPGVSYNSPLHF
J: TRBJ1-6
size: few
D: NA
V: TRBV6-5

DNA: TGTGCCACCAGCCTACTAGCGGTCGGCTCAGATACGCAGTATTTT
CDR3: CATSLLAVGSDTQYF
J: TRBJ2-3
size: NA
D: TRBD2
V: TRBV15

DNA: TGTGCCAGCAGTTCACAGGATACCTCCTATAATTCACCCCTCCACTTT
CDR3: CASSSQDTSYNSPLHF
J: TRBJ1-6
size: NA
D: NA
V: TRBV5-5

DNA: TGTGCCAGCAGCCCCGCCCGGACAGCGCCTATTAACACCTTC
CDR3: CASSPARTAPINTF
J: TRBJ1-2
size: NA
D: NA
V: TRBV7-9

DNA: TGTGCCAGCAGCCGGCGAACAGGGGGCGTTGAAAAACTGTTTTTT
CDR3: CASSRRTGGVEKLFF
J: TRBJ1-4
size: few
D: TRBD1
V: TRBV7-9

DNA: TGTGCCAGCAGTGTGACGGCGAACTCCTACGAGCAGTACTTC
CDR3: CASSVTANSYEQYF
J: TRBJ2-7
size: many
D: NA
V: TRBV6-1

DNA: TGCGCCAGCAGCCAGATGGGGAGGCCATACGAGCAGTTCTTC
CDR3: CASSQMGRPYEQFF
J: TRBJ2-1
size: few
D: NA
V: TRBV4-1

DNA: TGTGCCAGCAGACCCTCGGGGGCCCCGGGGGAGACCCAGTACTTC
CDR3: CASRPSGAPGETQYF
J: TRBJ2-5
size: few
D: NA
V: TRBV28

DNA: TGTGCCAGCAGCTTAAGGTCCCGAGGCGAGCAGTACTTC
CDR3: CASSLRSRGEQYF
J: TRBJ2-7
size: NA
D: NA
V: TRBV7-8

DNA: TGTGCCAGCAATAGGGGAATCCAAGAGACCCAGTACTTC
CDR3: CASNRGIQETQYF
J: TRBJ2-5
size: many
D: NA
V: TRBV3-1

DNA: TGCGCCAGCAGCCCGGAGGCCTCAACCAGAGGCGGCTACACCTTC
CDR3: CASSPEASTRGGYTF
J: TRBJ1-2
size: many
D: NA
V: TRBV5-1

DNA: TGTGCCAGCAGAGTCGACAGTATCGCCTACGAGCAGTACTTC
CDR3: CASRVDSIAYEQYF
J: TRBJ2-7
size: few
D: NA
V: TRBV6-1

DNA: TGTGCCAGCAGTTTAGGGGGGGGCAAGGCGCCCCTCCACTTT
CDR3: CASSLGGGKAPLHF
J: TRBJ1-6
size: NA
D: NA
V: TRBV12-3/TRBV12-4

DNA: TGTGCCAGCAGTTATGCACAGAGCTCCTACAATGAGCAGTTCTTC
CDR3: CASSYAQSSYNEQFF
J: TRBJ2-1
size: NA
D: NA
V: TRBV6-5

DNA: TGCGCCAGCAGCCAACAGGGCTACGAGCAGTACTTC
CDR3: CASSQQGYEQYF
J: TRBJ2-7
size: many
D: NA
V: TRBV5-1

DNA: TGTGCCAGCAGCCGGGACATTCAAGAGACCCAGTACTTC
CDR3: CASSRDIQETQYF
J: TRBJ2-5
size: many
D: NA
V: TRBV6-6

DNA: TGTGCCAGCAGCCGTGGACTAGCGGGATATGCAGATACGCAGTATTTT
CDR3: CASSRGLAGYADTQYF
J: TRBJ2-3
size: NA
D: TRBD2
V: TRBV16

DNA: TGCGCCAGCAGCAGGGCAGAGGACACTGAAGCTTTCTTT
CDR3: CASSRAEDTEAFF
J: TRBJ1-1
size: many
D: NA
V: TRBV4-1

DNA: TGCAGTGCTAGACCTGTCGCGGGGGATAGCAATCAGCCCCAGCATTTT
CDR3: CSARPVAGDSNQPQHF
J: TRBJ1-5
size: NA
D: NA
V: TRBV20-1

DNA: TGTGCCAGCAGTGAAGGGGCAGGGTGGTTCTACGAGCAGTACTTC
CDR3: CASSEGAGWFYEQYF
J: TRBJ2-7
size: NA
D: NA
V: TRBV6-1

DNA: TGTGCCAGCAGTTTAGCTAGGGATGGCACAGATACGCAGTATTTT
CDR3: CASSLARDGTDTQYF
J: TRBJ2-3
size: NA
D: NA
V: TRBV12-3/TRBV12-4

DNA: TGTGCCAGCACTCCTACACGGGGCTACGAGCAGTACTTC
CDR3: CASTPTRGYEQYF
J: TRBJ2-7
size: few
D: NA
V: TRBV6-2/TRBV6-3

DNA: TGCGCCAGCAGCTTGGAGGGGGCAGAAAGGACTTATGGCTACACCTTC
CDR3: CASSLEGAERTYGYTF
J: TRBJ1-2
size: few
D: TRBD1
V: TRBV5-1

DNA: TGCGCCAGCAGCGAAAATTTGGATACGCAGTATTTT
CDR3: CASSENLDTQYF
J: TRBJ2-3
size: NA
D: NA
V: TRBV5-1

DNA: TGTGCCAGCAGTGGGAACGGAGTTCAGGGCAATCAGCCCCAGCATTTT
CDR3: CASSGNGVQGNQPQHF
J: TRBJ1-5
size: few
D: NA
V: TRBV28

DNA: TGTGCCAGCAGCTTAGCGCAAATATCCCGAAACACTGAAGCTTTCTTT
CDR3: CASSLAQISRNTEAFF
J: TRBJ1-1
size: few
D: NA
V: TRBV7-8

DNA: TGTGCCAGCAGCGTAGCCGGGACTAGCACCGACGAGCAGTACTTC
CDR3: CASSVAGTSTDEQYF
J: TRBJ2-7
size: few
D: TRBD2
V: TRBV9

DNA: TGTGCCAGCAGTTCCCTGGGAGGCCTTTCAATGAAGTACACCTTC
CDR3: CASSSLGGLSMKYTF
J: TRBJ1-2
size: NA
D: NA
V: TRBV6-2/TRBV6-3

DNA: TGTGCCAGCAGCCCGACAGAGTACGAGCAGTACTTC
CDR3: CASSPTEYEQYF
J: TRBJ2-7
size: NA
D: NA
V: TRBV6-6

DNA: TGTGCCAGCAGCTTAGAACTAGCGGGGGGCAATGAGCAGTTCTTC
CDR3: CASSLELAGGNEQFF
J: TRBJ2-1
size: many
D: TRBD2
V: TRBV7-6

DNA: TGCGCCAGCAGCTTGGTCCCGGGACTAGCGGAACCCAACTACGAGCAGTACTTC
CDR3: CASSLVPGLAEPNYEQYF
J: TRBJ2-7
size: many
D: TRBD2
V: TRBV5-1

DNA: TGTGCCAGCAGCCCTCTGAGCGGGAGAGACACCGGGGAGCTGTTTTTT
CDR3: CASSPLSGRDTGELFF
J: TRBJ2-2
size: few
D: TRBD2
V: TRBV7-9

DNA: TGTGCCAGCAGCTTGTCCGGGACCGAGGGCCCCTACGAGCAGTACTTC
CDR3: CASSLSGTEGPYEQYF
J: TRBJ2-7
size: many
D: NA
V: TRBV5-5

DNA: TGTGCCAGCAGCCCCCAGTCGGCGCCCGAGGGCAATCAGCCCCAGCATTTT
CDR3: CASSPQSAPEGNQPQHF
J: TRBJ1-5
size: many
D: NA
V: TRBV5-5

DNA: TGTGCCAGCTCACCAATAATCAACAGCTATTACAATGAGCAGTTCTTC
CDR3: CASSPIINSYYNEQFF
J: TRBJ2-1
size: few
D: NA
V: TRBV18

DNA: TGCGCCAGCAGCGTACTAGCGGCCGATTACGAGCAGTACTTC
CDR3: CASSVLAADYEQYF
J: TRBJ2-7
size: NA
D: TRBD2
V: TRBV5-1

DNA: TGTGCCAGCAGCTGGGACAGGGGTCAATCGGAGCAGTTCTTC
CDR3: CASSWDRGQSEQFF
J: TRBJ2-1
size: few
D: TRBD1
V: TRBV13

DNA: TGTGCCAGCACTGGGAACGATGAGCAGTTCTTC
CDR3: CASTGNDEQFF
J: TRBJ2-1
size: NA
D: NA
V: TRBV12-3/TRBV12-4

DNA: TGCAGCACGGGACAACCGAACACTGAAGCTTTCTTT
CDR3: CSTGQPNTEAFF
J: TRBJ1-1
size: NA
D: NA
V: TRBV20-1

DNA: TGTGCCAGCAGTTACTCGAGCCTTGAGAGTTCACCCCTCCACTTT
CDR3: CASSYSSLESSPLHF
J: TRBJ1-6
size: few
D: NA
V: TRBV6-5

DNA: TGTGCCAGCAGTTTTACCGGGACAGGTAATCAGCCCCAGCATTTT
CDR3: CASSFTGTGNQPQHF
J: TRBJ1-5
size: few
D: TRBD1
V: TRBV6-5

DNA: TGTGCCAGCAGCCCAAATGAGGCTGAAGCTTTCTTT
CDR3: CASSPNEAEAFF
J: TRBJ1-1
size: NA
D: NA
V: TRBV7-9

DNA: TGCAGTGCTAGTAAGGCGGGACAGGGTGGTTCCACGGGGGCCGTTTACGAGCAGTACTTC
CDR3: CSASKAGQGGSTGAVYEQYF
J: TRBJ2-7
size: few
D: TRBD1
V: TRBV20-1